The 6 T cell receptor beta chains below come from one sample, sequenced in a study of control samples from healthy donors and cancer patients. The protocol was immunoSEQ multiplex PCR, while the TCRdb copy is restricted to in-frame clones and leaves out a portion. Of some 110,000 clones listed, more than 80% are singletons. Sequencing input: PBMCs. Receptor source: a woman between 45 and 65 years old with colorectal cancer.

V gene TRBV6-5 combines with J gene TRBJ2-5; maybe TRBD1 (5 bases). V lost 6 bases to trimming and J lost 2 bases, with 13 bases between them. Germline V gene lookup returns CDR1 MNHEY and CDR2 SVGAGI. CDR3 length equals 14 residues. The DNA of the CDR3 is TGTGCCAGCAGGAAAACAGGAGAGCAAGAGACCCAGTACTTC. Its protein is CASRKTGEQETQYF.

The rearrangement links TRBV5-6 to TRBJ2-3; 7 bases match TRBD2. The germline CDR1 and CDR2 sequences are SGHDT and YYEEEE. This CDR3 has 16 residues. The V and J ends lost 0 bases and 1 base, in that order; junction bases with no gene match: 5. CDR3 residues: CASSLAERGGTDTQYF. CDR3 nucleotides: TGTGCCAGCAGCTTGGCGGAGCGGGGAGGCACAGATACGCAGTATTTT. The whole variable domain, remainder taken from reference TRBV5-6 and TRBJ2-3, is DAGVTQSPTHLIKTRGQQVTLRCSPKSGHDTVSWYQQALGQGPQFIFQYYEEEERQRGNFPDRFSGHQFPNYSSELNVNALLLGDSALYLCASSLAERGGTDTQYFGPGTRLTVL.

The rearrangement links TRBV11-1 to TRBJ2-1; TRBD2 matches at 7 bases. CDR1 and CDR2 (germline): SGHAT, FQDESV (reference sequence). Trimming at V came to 0 bases and at J to 7 bases, leaving 9 bases not matched to a gene. The CDR3 consists of 16 residues. In DNA form, the CDR3 reads TGTGCCAGCAGCTTAGCGCTAGGCGGGAGATCGAATGAGCAGTTCTTC. The encoded protein is CASSLALGGRSNEQFF.

V is TRBV7-9 and J is TRBJ2-7, with 7 bases identical to TRBD2. The length of the CDR3 is 14 residues. The germline gives CDR1 SEHNR, CDR2 FQNEAQ (reference sequence). The ends lost 4 bases at V and 5 bases at J; junction bases unmatched: 8. CDR3 sequence: CASSSNRGVHEQYF. The CDR3 coding sequence is TGTGCCAGCAGCTCCAACCGGGGGGTACACGAGCAGTACTTC. Full variable domain (missing parts from reference TRBV7-9 and TRBJ2-7): DTGVSQNPRHKITKRGQNVTFRCDPISEHNRLYWYRQTLGQGPEFLTYFQNEAQLEKSRLLSDRFSAERPKGSFSTLEIQRTEQGDSAMYLCASSSNRGVHEQYFGPGTRLTVT.

The chain has TRBV5-1 and TRBJ2-1; 7 nucleotides match TRBD2. Germline values: CDR1 SGHRS, CDR2 YFSETQ. This CDR3 has 14 residues. The V segment lost 0 bases and the J segment 5 bases; nucleotides outside the gene matches: 2. The CDR3 sequence: CASSLARENNEQFF. In nucleotides, the CDR3 is TGCGCCAGCAGCTTGGCGCGGGAGAACAATGAGCAGTTCTTC.

The chain has TRBV5-4 and TRBJ2-3, with D perhaps being TRBD1 or TRBD2 (5 bases each). The CDR3 is made up of 16 amino acids. The V gene lost 0 bases and the J gene lost 3 bases, with 14 bases spanning the gap. Germline lookup yields CDR1 SGHNT and CDR2 YYREEE (reference sequence). CDR3 loop: CASSLGGGPRTDTQYF. In DNA, the CDR3 is TGTGCCAGCAGCTTGGGGGGCGGGCCGCGTACAGATACGCAGTATTTT.